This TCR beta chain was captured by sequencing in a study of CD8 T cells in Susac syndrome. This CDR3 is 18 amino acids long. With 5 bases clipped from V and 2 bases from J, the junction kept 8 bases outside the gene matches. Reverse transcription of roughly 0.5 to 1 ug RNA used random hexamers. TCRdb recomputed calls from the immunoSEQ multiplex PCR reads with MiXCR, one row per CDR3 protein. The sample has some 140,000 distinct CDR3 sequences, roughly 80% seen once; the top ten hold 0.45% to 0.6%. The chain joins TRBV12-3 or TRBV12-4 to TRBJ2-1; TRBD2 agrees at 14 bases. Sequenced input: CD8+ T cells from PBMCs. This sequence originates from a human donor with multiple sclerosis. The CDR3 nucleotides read TGTGCCAGCAGTCCCGGGACTAGCGGGAGTTCTGCCTACAATGAGCAGTTCTTC. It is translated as CASSPGTSGSSAYNEQFF.